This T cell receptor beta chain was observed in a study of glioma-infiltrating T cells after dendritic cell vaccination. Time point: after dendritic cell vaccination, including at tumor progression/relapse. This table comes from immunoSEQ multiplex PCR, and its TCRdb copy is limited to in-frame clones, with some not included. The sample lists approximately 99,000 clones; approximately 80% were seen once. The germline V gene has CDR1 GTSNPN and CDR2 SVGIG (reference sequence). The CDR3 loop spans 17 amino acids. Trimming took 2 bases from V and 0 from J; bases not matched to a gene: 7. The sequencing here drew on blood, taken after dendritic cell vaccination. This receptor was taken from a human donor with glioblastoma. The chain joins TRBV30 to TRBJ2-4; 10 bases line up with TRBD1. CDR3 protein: CAWSSGTGEIAKNIQYF. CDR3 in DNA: TGTGCCTGGAGTTCCGGGACAGGGGAAATAGCCAAAAACATTCAGTACTTC. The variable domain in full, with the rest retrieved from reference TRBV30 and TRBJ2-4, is SQTIHQWPATLVQPVGSPLSLECTVEGTSNPNLYWYRQAAGRGLQLLFYSVGIGQISSEVPQNLSASRPQDRQFILSSKKLLLSDSGFYLCAWSSGTGEIAKNIQYFGAGTRLSVL.